This TCR beta chain stems from a study of post-analysis software for immune sequencing data. The wider study: Courses of disease covered relapsing-remitting, secondary progressive and progressive-relapsing multiple sclerosis. Notes on the study in general: Multiple sclerosis was associated with a significant reduction in normalized Chao1 diversity relative to controls. The F measure placed samples prepared in the same batch into strongly shared clusters. Among 5 or 6 TRBV segments more frequent in patients than controls were TRBV5-6, TRBV5-1 and TRBV20-1.

Looked up from germline, CDR1 is SQVTM and CDR2 is ANQGSEA. V was trimmed by 8 bases and J by 1 base, leaving 20 bases between them. The CDR3 is 15 amino acids. This clonotype was seen ten or more times. Its antigen is unidentified. Included in the TCR beta cDNA libraries were unique molecular identifiers. Some 500,000 cDNA molecules were obtained per 1 to 10 million input T cells. Each CDR3 protein is one row after TCRdb ran MiXCR on the PCR reads. The sample contains about 800,000 distinct CDR3 sequences, 25% to 30% of which appear only once. The V call is TRBV29-1, the J call TRBJ2-5; D is perhaps TRBD1 (6 bases). Sequenced sample: blood. This TCR came from a girl between 5 and 17 years old with multiple sclerosis. Written as DNA, the CDR3 is TGCAGCACCAACAACTGGGGCAGGGGCCAAGAGACCCAGTACTTC. This sequence encodes CSTNNWGRGQETQYF.